The next 20 T cell receptor beta chains were all read from a single sample in a study of T cells in Graves' hyperthyroidism and ophthalmopathy. Researchers amplified the TCR beta CDR3 regions from RNA transcripts. During a first-round RT-PCR of the TCR CDR3, the HTBI primer set was used. TCRdb re-derived calls from the multiplex PCR reads in MiXCR, one entry per CDR3 protein. Among hundreds of thousands of distinct CDR3 sequences listed, 20% to 25% were seen once. The sequenced sample was blood. These receptors were obtained from a man in his thirties or forties with Graves' ophthalmopathy.

This clonotype was counted a few times. The V and J genes are TRBV20-1 and TRBJ2-3; D is unclear. The CDR3 contains 15 residues. CDR1 is DFQATT and CDR2 is SNEGSKA in the germline V gene (reference sequence). The V end was cut by 2 bases, the J end by 0 bases, with 12 bases between. CDR3 in amino acids: CSARISQQSTDTQYF. The CDR3 DNA is TGCAGTGCTAGAATAAGCCAGCAGAGCACAGATACGCAGTATTTT.

A note on this clonotype: The junction departs from germline at one end; a sequencing error may be responsible. The chain has TRBV7-9 and TRBJ2-7, with D possibly TRBD2 on 6 matching bases. The CDR3 is made up of 15 amino acids. In germline, CDR1 is SEHNR, CDR2 FQNEAQ (reference sequence). CDR3 amino acids: CAGSLNPGVSYEQYF. The CDR3 region has the DNA TGTGCCGGCAGCTTAAACCCGGGAGTCAGCTACGAGCAGTACTTC.

This clonotype was seen a few times. V gene TRBV24-1 combines with J gene TRBJ2-3, with TRBD2 identical over 8 bases. The CDR3 consists of 16 residues. The germline CDR1 and CDR2 sequences are KGHDR and SFDVKD. J gave up 1 base and V 4 bases, and 6 bases lay outside the gene matches. The CDR3 reads CATSDYSGSGTDTQYF. As DNA, the CDR3 is TGTGCCACCAGTGACTACAGCGGGAGTGGCACAGATACGCAGTATTTT.

This clonotype was seen ten or more times. J is TRBJ2-1 and V is TRBV12-3 or TRBV12-4; 12 bases match TRBD2. CDR3 length: 17 amino acids. With 3 bases clipped from V and 8 bases from J, the junction kept 11 bases outside the gene matches. The CDR3 is CASSFAPSGREGDEQFF. The CDR3 DNA reads TGTGCCAGCAGTTTTGCGCCTAGCGGGAGGGAGGGCGATGAGCAGTTCTTC.

This clonotype was counted between two and nine times. The CDR3 bases are TGCGCCAGCAGCCCAACCGGGACTAGCAAGTACAATGAGCAGTTCTTC. Encoded protein: CASSPTGTSKYNEQFF. The chain joins TRBV4-1 to TRBJ2-1, with 9 bases identical to TRBD2. CDR1 is MGHRA and CDR2 is YSYEKL in the germline V gene. Losses at the gene ends were 4 bases for V and 4 bases for J; bases not matched to a gene: 8. CDR3 length equals 16 residues.

The V gene is TRBV4-1, the J gene TRBJ2-3, with 11 bases fitting TRBD2. Trimming at V came to 1 base and at J to 6 bases, leaving 6 bases not matched to a gene. The CDR3 contains 16 residues. Germline CDR1 reads MGHRA; CDR2 reads YSYEKL. This CDR3 is CASSQAGLAGHDTQYF. Here the CDR3 DNA reads TGCGCCAGCAGCCAAGCCGGACTAGCGGGTCACGATACGCAGTATTTT.

This clonotype has more than one count but fewer than ten. This rearrangement joins TRBV9 to TRBJ1-2; D gene uncertain. Germline values: CDR1 SGDLS, CDR2 YYNGEE. This CDR3 contains 12 residues. The V gene lost 4 bases and the J gene lost 4 bases, with 8 bases spanning the gap. CDR3 amino acids: CASSTAGYGYTF. In DNA, the CDR3 is TGTGCCAGCAGCACGGCGGGCTATGGCTACACCTTC. The whole variable domain, filled in from reference TRBV9 and TRBJ1-2, reads DSGVTQTPKHLITATGQRVTLRCSPRSGDLSVYWYQQSLDQGLQFLIQYYNGEERAKGNILERFSAQQFPDLHSELNLSSLELGDSALYFCASSTAGYGYTFGSGTRLTVV.

This clonotype was observed many times. The chain uses TRBV20-1 and TRBJ1-1, with 8 bases fitting TRBD1. From germline, CDR1 is DFQATT and CDR2 SNEGSKA (reference sequence). The length of the CDR3 is 15 residues. The ends lost 0 bases at V and 3 bases at J; junction bases unmatched: 6. The CDR3 spells CSARDRGQEYTEAFF. The CDR3 DNA reads TGCAGTGCTAGAGATCGGGGACAGGAGTACACTGAAGCTTTCTTT.

V and J are TRBV2 and TRBJ2-5; the match to TRBD1 covers 8 bases. With 7 bases clipped from V and 4 bases from J, the junction kept 8 bases outside the gene matches. Germline loops: CDR1 SNHLY, CDR2 FYNNEI. The CDR3 sequence is 14 residues long. The CDR3 DNA reads as TGTGCCAGCACAAACCTCGACAGGGGAGAGACCCAGTACTTC. Its protein product is CASTNLDRGETQYF.

The table lists this clonotype with a few counts. CDR3 nucleotide sequence: TGTGCCATCAGGAAATCGGGGCTCGCAGCGCCGAACACTGAAGCTTTCTTT. It translates to CAIRKSGLAAPNTEAFF. The genes are TRBV10-3 and TRBJ1-1, with D perhaps TRBD1 (5 bases). Germline-derived CDR1 and CDR2 are ENHRY and SYGVKD. V was clipped by 6 bases and J by 1 base, with 21 bases between them. This CDR3 is 17 amino acids long.

The chain is built from TRBV12-3 or TRBV12-4 and TRBJ2-6; the match to TRBD1 covers 9 bases. The ends lost 6 bases at V and 0 bases at J; junction bases unmatched: 6. CDR3 length: 17 residues. CDR3 protein: CASRTDRGLSGANVLTF. In DNA, the CDR3 is TGTGCCAGCAGGACGGACAGGGGTCTCTCTGGGGCCAACGTCCTGACTTTC.

The chain combines TRBV20-1 with TRBJ1-5, with D perhaps matching TRBD1 (6 bases). CDR3 length: 12 amino acids. Looked up from germline, CDR1 is DFQATT and CDR2 is SNEGSKA (reference sequence). V lost 3 bases, J lost 7 bases, and 10 bases lay in between. CDR3: CSASPGAQPQHF. The CDR3 DNA is TGCAGTGCTAGTCCGGGGGCACAGCCCCAGCATTTT.

This clonotype was found many times. The chain has TRBV6-1 and TRBJ2-1; 7 nucleotides line up with TRBD1. This CDR3 region has 15 residues. Germline V CDR1 and CDR2: MNHNS, SASEGT. After removal of 7 bases from V and 0 bases from J, the junction contained 6 bases not matched to a gene. CDR3: CASNPTGSSYNEQFF. CDR3 sequence (DNA): TGTGCCAGCAATCCGACAGGGAGCTCCTACAATGAGCAGTTCTTC.

This clonotype was seen ten or more times. V gene TRBV7-2 combines with J gene TRBJ2-2, with 9 bases lining up with TRBD2. CDR1 and CDR2 (germline): SGHTA, FQGNSA. Trimming removed 2 bases from V and 2 bases from J; junction bases left unmatched: 6. The CDR3 sequence is 17 residues long. The CDR3 sequence is CASSLHRLAANTGELFF. The DNA of the CDR3 is TGTGCCAGCAGCTTACACCGACTAGCGGCTAACACCGGGGAGCTGTTTTTT. The whole variable domain, remainder taken from reference TRBV7-2 and TRBJ2-2, is GAGVSQSPSNKVTEKGKDVELRCDPISGHTALYWYRQSLGQGLEFLIYFQGNSAPDKSGLPSDRFSAERTGGSVSTLTIQRTQQEDSAVYLCASSLHRLAANTGELFFGEGSRLTVL.

This clonotype was recorded at least ten times. The J gene is TRBJ2-2, the V gene TRBV30, with TRBD2 matching 7 bases. The V and J ends lost 6 bases and 4 bases, in that order; junction bases with no gene match: 11. CDR3 size: 15 residues. The V gene's germline CDR1 is GTSNPN and CDR2 SVGIG (reference sequence). Written as DNA, the CDR3 is TGTGCCTGCCCGCGGCGGGAGATCGTCACCGGGGAGCTGTTTTTT. As protein: CACPRREIVTGELFF.

The chain uses TRBV5-1 and TRBJ2-2, with 8 bases fitting TRBD1. The CDR3 is made up of 15 amino acids. The germline CDR1 and CDR2 sequences are SGHRS and YFSETQ. V shed 4 bases and J 6 bases; nucleotides not matched to a gene: 8. Here the CDR3 reads CASSPGQGLAGELFF. DNA for the CDR3: TGCGCCAGCAGCCCTGGACAGGGCCTGGCCGGGGAGCTGTTTTTT.

The chain couples TRBV12-3 or TRBV12-4 to TRBJ1-3; 8 bases are a match to TRBD1. After removal of 6 bases from V and 1 base from J, the junction contained 5 bases not matched to a gene. The length of the CDR3 is 15 residues. CDR3 nucleotides: TGTGCCAGCAGCGGTCAGGGGGCGTCTGGAAACACCATATATTTT. It yields the protein CASSGQGASGNTIYF.

This clonotype was detected many times. The chain employs TRBV2 and TRBJ1-1, with D possibly being TRBD1 (5 bases). The germline V gene encodes CDR1 SNHLY and CDR2 FYNNEI. V lost 7 bases and J lost 1, with 10 bases in between. The CDR3 is 13 amino acids. The CDR3 sequence is CASMMTANTEAFF. The CDR3 DNA follows: TGTGCCAGCATGATGACAGCGAACACTGAAGCTTTCTTT.

The V gene is TRBV7-9, the J gene TRBJ1-6; 10 nucleotides agree with TRBD1. The CDR3 loop spans 14 amino acids. The V gene's germline CDR1 is SEHNR and CDR2 FQNEAQ (reference sequence). V was pared by 8 bases and J by 8 bases, with 6 bases of the junction left unmatched. CDR3 nucleotides: TGTGCCAGCGGAGGGACAGGGGAATATTCACCCCTCCACTTT. This translates into CASGGTGEYSPLHF.

This clonotype was picked up a small number of times. The chain links TRBV6-2 or TRBV6-3 to TRBJ1-5; tentatively, D is TRBD1 (6 bases). Trimming left V 0 bases short and J 4 bases short, with 13 bases between. Germline assignment: CDR1 MNHEY and CDR2 SVGEGT. This CDR3 spans 16 amino acids. The CDR3 nucleotides read TGTGCCAGCAGTTACTCGATAAGGGACAATAATCAGCCCCAGCATTTT. Amino acid sequence: CASSYSIRDNNQPQHF.